These T cell receptor beta chains were read from a single sample in a study of shared clonotypes between healthy human individuals. This table comes from immunoSEQ multiplex PCR, and its TCRdb copy is limited to in-frame clones, with some not included. The table includes some 740,000 clones, approximately 92% detected once. The source material was naive CD8+ T cells sorted from blood. Receptor source: a man aged 25-45 years in good health. The CDR3 runs from the conserved cysteine through the conserved F or W. A D gene is named only where the DNA matches it firmly. Rows may omit the clone size; those that give it use once, few, many or a size class.

DNA	CDR3	V	J	D	size
TGTGCCAGCAGCGTAGGTAATAGCGGAGATACGCAGTATTTT	CASSVGNSGDTQYF	TRBV9	TRBJ2-3	.	.
TGTGCCAGCAGCTTCGCCAGCGGGGCGTCCTACAATGAGCAGTTCTTC	CASSFASGASYNEQFF	TRBV7-9	TRBJ2-1	TRBD2	.
TGTGCCAGTAGTATGATGGGGTCAGCCGGGGAGCTGTTTTTT	CASSMMGSAGELFF	TRBV19	TRBJ2-2	.	once
TGCGCCAGCAGTCCCGAAGGGACTAGCGGGAACGAGCAGTACTTC	CASSPEGTSGNEQYF	TRBV10-2	TRBJ2-7	TRBD2	.
TGTGCCAGCAGCTTAGCCCCAGCGGGAGGGTACGAGCAGTACTTC	CASSLAPAGGYEQYF	TRBV11-2	TRBJ2-7	TRBD2	.
TGTGCCAGCAGCCCAGGGACTAGCGGGACTAGCACAGATACGCAGTATTTT	CASSPGTSGTSTDTQYF	TRBV7-9	TRBJ2-3	TRBD2	.
TGTGCCAGCAACCCTTGGACAGGGAGTGACACTGAAGCTTTCTTT	CASNPWTGSDTEAFF	TRBV2	TRBJ1-1	TRBD1	few
TGTGCCAGCAGCTTAGGGACTAGCGGAGAGCAGTTCTTC	CASSLGTSGEQFF	TRBV11-3	TRBJ2-1	TRBD2	.
TGTGCCAGCAGTTCCCAGGACGCTTATGGCTACACCTTC	CASSSQDAYGYTF	TRBV28	TRBJ1-2	.	many
TGTGCCTGGAGGGGGATGGGGTTAGATACGCAGTATTTT	CAWRGMGLDTQYF	TRBV30	TRBJ2-3	.	.
TGCGCCAGCAGCTTGAATGTGGGGGGCGCAGATACGCAGTATTTT	CASSLNVGGADTQYF	TRBV5-1	TRBJ2-3	.	.
TGCAGCGTTGAAGATCTTAGTGGGAGAGGTTCCTACAATGAGCAGTTCTTC	CSVEDLSGRGSYNEQFF	TRBV29-1	TRBJ2-1	.	.
TGTGCCAGCAGTTTTGGCTCTGAAGCTTTCTTT	CASSFGSEAFF	TRBV27	TRBJ1-1	.	.
TGTGCCAGCAGCGTATTGACAGGGTTAGGGGAAAAACTGTTTTTT	CASSVLTGLGEKLFF	TRBV11-2	TRBJ1-4	TRBD1	.
TGCGCCAGCAGCCCTAGGGGACAGGGAGAGGAAAATCAGCCCCAGCATTTT	CASSPRGQGEENQPQHF	TRBV5-1	TRBJ1-5	TRBD1	.
TGTGCCAGTAGCCCCTGGGGGGGTTTCTACGAGCAGTACTTC	CASSPWGGFYEQYF	TRBV19	TRBJ2-7	TRBD2	many
TGTGCCAGCAGCGCGGCGGGGGGTGACACTGAAGCTTTCTTT	CASSAAGGDTEAFF	TRBV7-2	TRBJ1-1	.	.
TGTGCCAGCAGCTTGCGTATTTTCGGGACAGGGTACCACAATGAGCAGTTCTTC	CASSLRIFGTGYHNEQFF	TRBV5-6	TRBJ2-1	TRBD1	.
TGTGCCAGCAGCGTAGTGGACACAGATACGCAGTATTTT	CASSVVDTDTQYF	TRBV9	TRBJ2-3	.	.
TGTGCCAGCAGCTTAGCGAGGGGGGGCGCATACAATGAGCAGTTCTTC	CASSLARGGAYNEQFF	TRBV7-8	TRBJ2-1	.	.
TGTGCCAGTAGTATGGGTTCAGAAAACCTTGAAGCTTTCTTT	CASSMGSENLEAFF	TRBV19	TRBJ1-1	.	.
TGTGCCAGCAGCTGGGGGTCCGGGGAGCTGTTTTTT	CASSWGSGELFF	TRBV11-2	TRBJ2-2	.	few